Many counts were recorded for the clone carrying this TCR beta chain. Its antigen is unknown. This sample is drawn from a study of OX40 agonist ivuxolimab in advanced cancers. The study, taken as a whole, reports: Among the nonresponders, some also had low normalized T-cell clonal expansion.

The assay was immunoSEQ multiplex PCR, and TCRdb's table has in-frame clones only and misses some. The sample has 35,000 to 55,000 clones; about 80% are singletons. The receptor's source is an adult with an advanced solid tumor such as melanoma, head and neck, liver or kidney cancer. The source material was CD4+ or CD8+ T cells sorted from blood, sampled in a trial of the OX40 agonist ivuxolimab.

The CDR3 sequence: CASRLPGVGTEAFF. The CDR3 DNA sequence: TGTGCCAGCCGCCTCCCAGGGGTGGGGACTGAAGCTTTCTTT. The chain is built from TRBV28 and TRBJ1-1; tentatively, D is TRBD1 (6 bases). The CDR3 has 14 residues. Per the germline V gene, CDR1 is MDHEN and CDR2 is SYDVKM. V lost 8 bases and J lost 5, with 18 bases in between.